This TCR beta chain was identified during a study of identical twins. Study observations and caveats: Abundant beta clonotypes from cord blood had fewer insertions, unlike memory repertoires, which showed none.

In regard to this clonotype: Its target is unknown.

The CDR3 consists of 17 residues. Germline assignment: CDR1 MNHEY and CDR2 SVGAGI. Deletions cut 0 bases from V and 0 bases from J, with 12 bases between. cDNA carried unique molecular identifiers, and a universal primer site was added by template switching. One entry per CDR3 protein results from TCRdb running MiXCR on the 5' RACE reads. The sample lists about 890,000 distinct CDR3 sequences, approximately 13% occurring once. These data were also filed under a second study, of yellow fever vaccine responses in identical twins.

The genes are TRBV6-5 and TRBJ2-1; the D is unclear. This sequence was found in a woman aged 18-30 years in good health. Sequencing was done on a sample of PBMCs. The CDR3 DNA reads TGTGCCAGCAGTTACTCGTATTTGCTTAGCTCCTACAATGAGCAGTTCTTC. Residues: CASSYSYLLSSYNEQFF.